The 3 T cell receptor beta chains below all came from one sample that was sequenced in a study of OX40 agonist ivuxolimab in advanced cancers. Data came from immunoSEQ multiplex PCR; TCRdb stores just in-frame clones and leaves some out. This sample yields roughly 48,000 clones, of which 83% are seen a single time; over 1% belongs to the top ten. The sequenced sample was CD4+ or CD8+ T cells sorted from blood, obtained in a trial of the OX40 agonist ivuxolimab. The receptors stem from an adult with an advanced solid tumor such as melanoma, head and neck, liver or kidney cancer.

V usage is TRBV12-5 and J usage is TRBJ1-6; maybe TRBD1 (6 bases). This CDR3 is built from 20 residues. With 0 bases removed from V and 0 bases from J, the gap between germline ends came to 18 bases. Germline V gives CDR1 LGHNT, CDR2 FRNRAP. CDR3 in amino acids: CASGLVLWGAPSSYNSPLHF. CDR3 DNA sequence: TGTGCTAGTGGTTTGGTACTGTGGGGGGCACCGAGCTCCTATAATTCACCCCTCCACTTT.

The chain combines TRBV6-1 with TRBJ1-2; 7 nucleotides match TRBD1. Looked up from germline, CDR1 is MNHNS and CDR2 is SASEGT. This CDR3 region has 12 residues. V was clipped by 10 bases and J by 2 bases; unmatched bases: 4. In nucleotides, the CDR3 is TGTGCCACCTCGACAGGGAACTATGGCTACACCTTC. It codes for CATSTGNYGYTF.

J is TRBJ2-1 and V is TRBV9, with D possibly matching TRBD2 (6 bases). Per the germline V gene, CDR1 is SGDLS and CDR2 is YYNGEE. This CDR3 contains 14 residues. Trimming removed 7 bases at V and 5 bases at J, with 16 bases between. The CDR3 region is CASGPTSRDNEQFF. In nucleotides, the CDR3 is TGTGCCAGCGGCCCGACTAGTCGGGACAATGAGCAGTTCTTC. Variable domain in full (rest from reference TRBV9 and TRBJ2-1): DSGVTQTPKHLITATGQRVTLRCSPRSGDLSVYWYQQSLDQGLQFLIQYYNGEERAKGNILERFSAQQFPDLHSELNLSSLELGDSALYFCASGPTSRDNEQFFGPGTRLTVL.